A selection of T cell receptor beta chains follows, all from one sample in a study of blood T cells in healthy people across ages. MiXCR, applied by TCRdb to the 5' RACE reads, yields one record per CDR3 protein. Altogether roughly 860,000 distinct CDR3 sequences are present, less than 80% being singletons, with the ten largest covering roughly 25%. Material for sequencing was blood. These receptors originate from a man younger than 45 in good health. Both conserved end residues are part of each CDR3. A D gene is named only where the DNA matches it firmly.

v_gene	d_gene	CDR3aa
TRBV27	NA	CASSLYPTVYEQYF
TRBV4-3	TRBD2	CASSPMTSGGGSYEQYF
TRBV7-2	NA	CASSFRGTDTQYF
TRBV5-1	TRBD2	CASSPSIREGGYEQYF
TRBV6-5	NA	CASSYSGYTEAFF
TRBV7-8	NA	CASSPPPDKDQPQHF
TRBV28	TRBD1	CASSRGDRVYEQYF
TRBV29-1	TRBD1	CSVPGQGFGYTF
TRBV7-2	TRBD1	CVSSLGGYEQYF
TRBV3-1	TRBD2	CASSQLTAGGPWNEQYF
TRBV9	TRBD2	CASSAPGRAGKETQYF
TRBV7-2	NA	CASSLAGTLNSPLHF
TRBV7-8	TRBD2	CASSLARMTGGTQYF
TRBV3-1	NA	CASSQAQGVTQYF
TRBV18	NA	CASSPSGTNNEQFF
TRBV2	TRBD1	CASRRTQGASYEQYF
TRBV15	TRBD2	CATSRDQAGNPSGGRSTDTQYF
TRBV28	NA	CASSLRAPQLNNEQFF
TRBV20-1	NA	CSARRWQGPNTEAFF
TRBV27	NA	CASSFQATVGGYTF
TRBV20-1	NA	CSATDASSPYNEQFF
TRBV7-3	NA	CASSPPDFPPNEQFF
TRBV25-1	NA	CASSEWNEIQETQYF
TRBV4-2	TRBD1	CASSQTTGPTTNEKLFF
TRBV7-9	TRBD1	CASSFTTGALSSYEQYF
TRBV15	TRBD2	CATSWGGYEQYF
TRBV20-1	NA	CSTLKKDSTQETQYF
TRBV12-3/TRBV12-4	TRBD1	CASSFVTGILDEQFF
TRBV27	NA	CASSFGGLSYEQYF
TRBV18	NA	CASSTQTDTQYF
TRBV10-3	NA	CAISESIGEAAYEQYF
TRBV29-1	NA	CSVGTETYEQYF
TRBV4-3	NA	CASSDLAPGELFF
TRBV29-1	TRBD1	CSVEFTGQGAGGYTF
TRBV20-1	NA	CSAMQAYEQYF
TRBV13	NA	CASSQRGARVEKLFF
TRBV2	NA	CANGQNNEKLFF
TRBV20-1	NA	CSARESSGGNEQFF
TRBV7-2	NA	CASSPAPSNQPQHF
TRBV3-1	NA	CASSRGRNNEQFF
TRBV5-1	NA	CASSKDTDFSYEQYF
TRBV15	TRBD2	CATSRDALAGGSYEQYF
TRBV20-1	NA	CSARAAAGAWDEQFF
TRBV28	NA	CATLTGGGNQPQHF
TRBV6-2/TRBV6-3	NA	CASRRQVNNSPLHF